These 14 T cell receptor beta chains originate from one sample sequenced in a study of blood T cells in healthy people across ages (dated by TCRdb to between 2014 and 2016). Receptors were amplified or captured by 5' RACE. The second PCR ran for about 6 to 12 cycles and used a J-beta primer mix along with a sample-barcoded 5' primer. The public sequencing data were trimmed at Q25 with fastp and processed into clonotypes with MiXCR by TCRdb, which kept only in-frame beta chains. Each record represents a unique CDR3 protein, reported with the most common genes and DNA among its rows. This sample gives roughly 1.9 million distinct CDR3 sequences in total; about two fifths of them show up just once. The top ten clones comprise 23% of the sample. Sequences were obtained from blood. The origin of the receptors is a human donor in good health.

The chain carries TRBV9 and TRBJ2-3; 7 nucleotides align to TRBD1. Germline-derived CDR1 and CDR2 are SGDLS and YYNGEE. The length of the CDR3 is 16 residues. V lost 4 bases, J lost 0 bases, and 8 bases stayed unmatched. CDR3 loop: CASSSRQGSSTDTQYF. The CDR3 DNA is TGTGCCAGCAGCTCGAGACAGGGATCGAGCACAGATACGCAGTATTTT.

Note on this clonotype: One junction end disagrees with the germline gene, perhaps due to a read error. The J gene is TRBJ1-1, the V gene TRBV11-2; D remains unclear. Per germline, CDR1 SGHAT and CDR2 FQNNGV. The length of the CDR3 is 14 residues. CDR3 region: CANSFAPLNTEAFF. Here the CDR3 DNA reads TGTGCCAACAGCTTCGCTCCTTTGAACACTGAAGCTTTCTTT.

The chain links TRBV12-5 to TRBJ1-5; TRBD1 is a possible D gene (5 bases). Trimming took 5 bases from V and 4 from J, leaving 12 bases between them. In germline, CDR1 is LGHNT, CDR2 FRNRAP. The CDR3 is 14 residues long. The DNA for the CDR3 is TGTGCTAGTGGTACAGGCTATCCTAATCAGCCCCAGCATTTT. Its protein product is CASGTGYPNQPQHF.

CDR3 coding DNA: TGTGCCAGCAGTTCCGCCGATACCGGGACCTGGGGTCACGCAGATACGCAGTATTTT. Amino acids: CASSSADTGTWGHADTQYF. This chain joins TRBV6-5 and TRBJ2-3, with D perhaps matching TRBD1 or TRBD2 (5 bases each). The V gene lost 4 bases and the J gene lost 4 bases, with 27 bases spanning the gap. The CDR3 covers 19 residues. The V gene's germline CDR1 is MNHEY and CDR2 SVGAGI.

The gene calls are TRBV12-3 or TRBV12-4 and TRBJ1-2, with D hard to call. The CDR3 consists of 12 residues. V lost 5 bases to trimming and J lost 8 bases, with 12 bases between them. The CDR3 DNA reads TGTGCCAGCAGTCCCCTAGACCACGGCTACACCTTC. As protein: CASSPLDHGYTF.

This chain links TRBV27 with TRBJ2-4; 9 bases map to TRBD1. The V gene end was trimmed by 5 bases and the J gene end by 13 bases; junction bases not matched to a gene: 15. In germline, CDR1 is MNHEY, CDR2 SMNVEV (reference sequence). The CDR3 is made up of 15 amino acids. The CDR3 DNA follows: TGTGCCAGCAGTGCACCGGGACAGGGTCTCAACGTGCAGTACTTC. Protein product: CASSAPGQGLNVQYF.

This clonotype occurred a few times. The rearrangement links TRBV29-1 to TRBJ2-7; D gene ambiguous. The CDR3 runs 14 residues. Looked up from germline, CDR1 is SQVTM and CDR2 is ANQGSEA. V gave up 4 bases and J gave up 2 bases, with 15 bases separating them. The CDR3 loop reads CSVGNAGDTYEQYF. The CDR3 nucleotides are TGCAGCGTTGGAAACGCTGGGGATACCTACGAGCAGTACTTC.

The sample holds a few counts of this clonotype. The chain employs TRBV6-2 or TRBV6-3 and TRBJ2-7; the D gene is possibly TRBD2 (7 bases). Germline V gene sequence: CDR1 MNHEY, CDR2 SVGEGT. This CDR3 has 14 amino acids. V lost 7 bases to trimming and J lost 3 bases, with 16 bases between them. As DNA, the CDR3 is TGTGCCAGCATGGGAGGGGGATCGGTCTACGAGCAGTACTTC. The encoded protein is CASMGGGSVYEQYF.

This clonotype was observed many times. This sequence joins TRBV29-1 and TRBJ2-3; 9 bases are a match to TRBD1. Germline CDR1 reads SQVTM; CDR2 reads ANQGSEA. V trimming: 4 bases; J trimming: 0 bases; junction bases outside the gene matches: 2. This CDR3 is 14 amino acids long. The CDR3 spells CSVGTGDSTDTQYF. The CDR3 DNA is TGCAGCGTTGGGACAGGGGATAGCACAGATACGCAGTATTTT.

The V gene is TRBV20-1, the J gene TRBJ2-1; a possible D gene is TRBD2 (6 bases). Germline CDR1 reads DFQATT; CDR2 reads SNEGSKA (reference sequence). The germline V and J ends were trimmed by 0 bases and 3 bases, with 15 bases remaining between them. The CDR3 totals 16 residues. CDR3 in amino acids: CSARDRDSGFYNEQFF. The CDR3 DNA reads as TGCAGTGCTAGAGATCGGGATAGCGGATTCTACAATGAGCAGTTCTTC.

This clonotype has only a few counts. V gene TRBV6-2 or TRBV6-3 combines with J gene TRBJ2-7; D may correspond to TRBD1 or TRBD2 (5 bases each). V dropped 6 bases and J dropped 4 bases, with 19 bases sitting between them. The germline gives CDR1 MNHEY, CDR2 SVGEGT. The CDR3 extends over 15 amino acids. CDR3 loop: CASRPLRDVGYEQYF. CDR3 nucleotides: TGTGCCAGCAGGCCATTAAGGGACGTTGGATACGAGCAGTACTTC.

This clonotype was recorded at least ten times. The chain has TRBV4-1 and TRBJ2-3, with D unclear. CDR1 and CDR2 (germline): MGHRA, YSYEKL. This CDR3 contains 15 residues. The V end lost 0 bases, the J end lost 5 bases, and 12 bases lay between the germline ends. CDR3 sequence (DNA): TGCGCCAGCAGCCAAGACCCGCGCAGCCTAGATACGCAGTATTTT. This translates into CASSQDPRSLDTQYF.

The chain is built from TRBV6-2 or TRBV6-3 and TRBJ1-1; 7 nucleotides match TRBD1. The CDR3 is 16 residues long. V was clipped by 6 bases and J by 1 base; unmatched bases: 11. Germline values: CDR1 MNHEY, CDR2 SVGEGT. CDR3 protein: CASSRDRDSENTEAFF. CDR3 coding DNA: TGTGCCAGCAGCCGCGACAGGGACTCTGAGAACACTGAAGCTTTCTTT.

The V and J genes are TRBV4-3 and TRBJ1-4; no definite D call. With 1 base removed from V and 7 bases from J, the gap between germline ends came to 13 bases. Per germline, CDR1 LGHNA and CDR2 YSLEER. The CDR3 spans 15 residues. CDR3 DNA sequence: TGCGCCAGCAGCCAAGGAACGGGTTTTAGTGAAAAACTGTTTTTT. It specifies CASSQGTGFSEKLFF.